This TCR beta chain was identified during a study of shared clonotypes between healthy human individuals. Produced via immunoSEQ multiplex PCR; TCRdb's table is partial and in-frame only. Of around 700,000 clones in the sample, 60% to 75% were seen once. All donors were Caucasian adults living in Nashville, Tennessee. The trim removed 0 bases at V and 0 bases at J, leaving 6 bases unmatched. There are 18 residues in the CDR3. Germline CDR1 and CDR2: SEHNR and FQNEAQ (reference sequence). This rearrangement joins TRBV7-9 to TRBJ2-7, with 12 bases lining up with TRBD2. This TCR was sampled from a woman younger than 45 in good health. Specimen: memory CD4+ T cells sorted from blood. Sample subset: CD45RA-negative fraction. The CDR3 sequence is CASSLARTSGEVSYEQYF. The CDR3 nucleotides are TGTGCCAGCAGCTTAGCCCGGACTAGCGGGGAGGTCTCCTACGAGCAGTACTTC.